This T cell receptor beta chain derives from a study of blood T cell repertoires in COVID-19. Study summary: The United States, Italy and Spain were the sources of the acute and convalescent COVID-19 samples.

This clone was counted between two and nine times. One Seattle source followed patients from active infection through their disease course. From germline, CDR1 is MNHEY and CDR2 SVGAGI. The CDR3 loop spans 15 amino acids. Trimming removed 0 bases from V and 5 bases from J, with 11 bases in between. TCRdb keeps only in-frame clones here, not all; method: immunoSEQ multiplex PCR. The data hold about 330,000 clones, with 80% to 90% observed a single time. This sequence was found in a young man with COVID-19, enrolled during active disease. Sequences were obtained from peripheral blood. This chain joins TRBV6-5 and TRBJ1-5; D uncertain. In DNA form, the CDR3 reads TGTGCCAGCAGTTACTCGAGAGGAGCCGATCAGCCCCAGCATTTT. Translated, it gives CASSYSRGADQPQHF.